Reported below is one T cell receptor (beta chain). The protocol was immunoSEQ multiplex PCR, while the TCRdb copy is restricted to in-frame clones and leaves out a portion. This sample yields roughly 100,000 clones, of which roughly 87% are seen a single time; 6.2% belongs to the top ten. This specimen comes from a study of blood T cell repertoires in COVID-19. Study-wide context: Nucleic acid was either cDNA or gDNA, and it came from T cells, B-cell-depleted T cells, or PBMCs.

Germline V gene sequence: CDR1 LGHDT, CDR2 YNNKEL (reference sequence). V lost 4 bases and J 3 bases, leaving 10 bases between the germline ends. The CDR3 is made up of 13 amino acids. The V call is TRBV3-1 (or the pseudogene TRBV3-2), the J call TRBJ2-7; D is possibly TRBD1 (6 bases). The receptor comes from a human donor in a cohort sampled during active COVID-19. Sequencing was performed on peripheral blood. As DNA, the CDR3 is TGTGCCAGCAGCCTTTACAGGGACTACGAGCAGTACTTC. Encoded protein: CASSLYRDYEQYF.